These 19 T cell receptor beta chains share one sample of origin, sequenced in a study of CXCR3-negative and CXCR3-positive naive CD8 T cells. Study results and limitations: Hydrophobicity of TRB CDR3s was greater in CXCR3-positive naive cells than in CXCR3-negative naive cells.

TRB cDNA libraries were made by UMI-labeled 5' RACE. After re-calling the 5' RACE reads, TCRdb lists one entry per CDR3 protein, DNA absent. Recorded here are about 140,000 distinct CDR3 sequences; the top ten clones represent roughly 0.41%. Antigens for these TCRs are unknown. The sample was naive CXCR3+ CD8+ T cells from blood. This sample's subset: CD45RO-CCR7+CD27+CD95- naive CD8+ T cells expressing CXCR3 (TNR3+). The receptors were gathered from a human donor in good health. Some clones in this sample may be carry-over from other donors' samples.

J is TRBJ1-4 and V is TRBV29-1; without DNA, the TCRdb call of TRBD1 cannot be checked. Germline V lookup: CDR1 SQVTM, CDR2 ANQGSEA. The CDR3 is 16 residues long. CDR3 region: CSVEEGDKGPNEKLFF.

The rearrangement links TRBV23-1 to TRBJ2-3; lacking DNA, the TRBD1 call made by TCRdb goes unchecked. TRBV23-1 is classed as an ORF, of uncertain function. The CDR3 has 18 amino acids. CDR3 amino acids: CASSQTPTWGSCTDTQYF.

This chain joins TRBV25-1 and TRBJ2-2; TCRdb outputs TRBD1, but without DNA this stays unchecked. The CDR3 spans 16 residues. Per germline, CDR1 MGHDK and CDR2 SYGVNS. Here the CDR3 reads CASSDLGGLGTGELFF. Full variable domain (missing parts from reference TRBV25-1 and TRBJ2-2): EADIYQTPRYLVIGTGKKITLECSQTMGHDKMYWYQQDPGMELHLIHYSYGVNSTEKGDLSSESTVSRIRTEHFPLTLESARPSHTSQYLCASSDLGGLGTGELFFGEGSRLTVL.

The chain combines TRBV2 with TRBJ2-6. The CDR3 spans 17 residues. The germline V gene has CDR1 SNHLY and CDR2 FYNNEI. The chain's CDR3 is CASSEGLQASGANVLTF.

V and J are TRBV5-6 and TRBJ2-5; TCRdb calls TRBD1, which cannot be checked without DNA. CDR1 SGHDT and CDR2 YYEEEE come from the germline V gene. The CDR3 is 14 amino acids. This CDR3 is CASSLEDNQETQYF.

The gene calls are TRBV12-5 and TRBJ2-1; TCRdb's D call of TRBD2 is untestable without DNA. The CDR3 runs to 17 residues. The germline CDR1 and CDR2 sequences are LGHNT and FRNRAP. CDR3 sequence reads: CASGRKWTSGRHNEQFF.

This chain joins TRBV4-3 and TRBJ2-7. Germline loops: CDR1 LGHNA, CDR2 YSLEER. CDR3 length: 14 residues. CDR3 loop: CASSQDGVAYEQYF.

The rearrangement uses TRBV5-6 and TRBJ2-1; the TCRdb call, TRBD1, lacks DNA for checking. The CDR3 extends over 12 amino acids. CDR1 is SGHDT and CDR2 is YYEEEE in the germline V gene. The CDR3: CASSPWDNEQFF.

This chain joins TRBV28 and TRBJ2-7; TCRdb calls TRBD1, which cannot be checked without DNA. The CDR3 consists of 17 residues. CDR1 and CDR2 from the germline V gene are MDHEN and SYDVKM. This chain's CDR3 is CASSYPPRGDRVHEQYF.

The genes are TRBV27 and TRBJ2-7; the TRBD1 assignment by TCRdb is unverifiable without DNA. Germline assignment: CDR1 MNHEY and CDR2 SMNVEV (reference sequence). This CDR3 has 13 residues. The CDR3 reads CASWDRGVYEQYF.

The CDR3 loop is CSARDGRTEYEQYF. J is TRBJ2-7 and V is TRBV20-1; TCRdb gives TRBD1 as the D gene, but with no DNA this cannot be confirmed. This CDR3 region has 14 residues. Germline loops: CDR1 DFQATT, CDR2 SNEGSKA (reference sequence).

The V and J genes are TRBV5-6 and TRBJ2-3; TCRdb lists TRBD2, though no DNA is available to test this call. Germline CDR1 is SGHDT and CDR2 is YYEEEE. The length of the CDR3 is 17 residues. The CDR3 here is CASSYSTSDAYTDTQYF.

The chain combines TRBV20-1 with TRBJ2-1; TCRdb returns TRBD2, unconfirmable since there is no DNA. Per the germline V gene, CDR1 is DFQATT and CDR2 is SNEGSKA (reference sequence). The CDR3 is 16 residues long. The chain's CDR3 is CSAIPRRAGGWNEQFF.

V usage is TRBV7-2 and J usage is TRBJ2-7. Germline values: CDR1 SGHTA, CDR2 FQGNSA. This CDR3 has 14 amino acids. CDR3 region: CASSQTSRTYEQYF. The complete variable domain, with remaining parts taken from reference TRBV7-2 and TRBJ2-7, reads GAGVSQSPSNKVTEKGKDVELRCDPISGHTALYWYRQSLGQGLEFLIYFQGNSAPDKSGLPSDRFSAERTGGSVSTLTIQRTQQEDSAVYLCASSQTSRTYEQYFGPGTRLTVT.

V is TRBV28 and J is TRBJ2-1; TCRdb calls TRBD1, which cannot be checked without DNA. This CDR3 spans 14 amino acids. Germline V CDR1 and CDR2: MDHEN, SYDVKM. The CDR3 here is CASSLTGIYNEQFF.

This chain connects TRBV4-1 to TRBJ2-1. This CDR3 contains 13 residues. Germline-derived CDR1 and CDR2 are MGHRA and YSYEKL. The CDR3 sequence is CASSQVTWDEQFF.

The chain employs TRBV29-1 and TRBJ2-7; TCRdb picks TRBD1, but there is no DNA to check that call. The CDR3 contains 13 residues. CDR1 is SQVTM and CDR2 is ANQGSEA in the germline V gene. This CDR3 is CSVGVGGSYEQYF.

The CDR3 sequence: CSAPFRGVISYEQYF. The V and J genes are TRBV20-1 and TRBJ2-7; TCRdb's D call of TRBD1 is untestable without DNA. This CDR3 is built from 15 residues. Germline-derived CDR1 and CDR2 are DFQATT and SNEGSKA (reference sequence).

The chain carries TRBV6-2 or TRBV6-3 and TRBJ2-1; TCRdb outputs TRBD1, but without DNA this stays unchecked. This CDR3 comprises 12 residues. CDR1 is MNHEY, CDR2 SVGEGT, per germline. The chain's CDR3 is CAIGQGGDEQFF.